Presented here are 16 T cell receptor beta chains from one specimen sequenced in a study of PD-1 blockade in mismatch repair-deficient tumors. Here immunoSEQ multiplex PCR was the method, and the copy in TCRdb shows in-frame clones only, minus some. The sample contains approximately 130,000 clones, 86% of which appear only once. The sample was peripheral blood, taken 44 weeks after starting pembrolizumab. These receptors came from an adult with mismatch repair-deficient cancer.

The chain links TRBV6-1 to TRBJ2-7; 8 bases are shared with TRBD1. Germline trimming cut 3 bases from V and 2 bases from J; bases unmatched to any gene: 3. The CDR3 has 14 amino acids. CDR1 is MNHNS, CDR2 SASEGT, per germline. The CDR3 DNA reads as TGTGCCAGCAGTGAGGGACAGGAGACCTACGAGCAGTACTTC. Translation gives CASSEGQETYEQYF.

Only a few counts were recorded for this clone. The CDR3 DNA sequence: TGTGCCAGCAGCCAAGGGGAGCATGAGCAGTTCTTC. It specifies CASSQGEHEQFF. The J gene is TRBJ2-1, the V gene TRBV4-2; D is perhaps TRBD2 (5 bases). CDR1 and CDR2 from the germline V gene are LGHNA and YNFKEQ. This CDR3 has 12 residues. Trimming cost V 1 base and J 8 bases, with 6 bases left between them.

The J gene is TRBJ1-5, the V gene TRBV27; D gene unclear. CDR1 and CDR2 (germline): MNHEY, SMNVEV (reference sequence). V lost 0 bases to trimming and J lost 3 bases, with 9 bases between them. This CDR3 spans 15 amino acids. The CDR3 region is CASSLSAGSNQPQHF. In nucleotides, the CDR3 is TGTGCCAGCAGTTTATCCGCGGGGTCCAATCAGCCCCAGCATTTT.

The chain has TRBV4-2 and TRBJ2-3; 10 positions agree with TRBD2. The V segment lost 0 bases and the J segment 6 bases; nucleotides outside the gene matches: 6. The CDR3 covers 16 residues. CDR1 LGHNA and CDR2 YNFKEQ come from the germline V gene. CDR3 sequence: CASSQDPAGGPDTQYF. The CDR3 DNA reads TGTGCCAGCAGCCAAGACCCAGCGGGAGGGCCGGATACGCAGTATTTT.

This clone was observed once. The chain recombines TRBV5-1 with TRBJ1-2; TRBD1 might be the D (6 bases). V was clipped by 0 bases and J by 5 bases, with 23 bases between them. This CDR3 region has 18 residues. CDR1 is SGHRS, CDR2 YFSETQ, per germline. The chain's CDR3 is CASSLDRGGPPLEYGYTF. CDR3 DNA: TGCGCCAGCAGCTTGGATAGGGGGGGTCCCCCCCTAGAATATGGCTACACCTTC. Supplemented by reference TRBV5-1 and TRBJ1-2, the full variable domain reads KAGVTQTPRYLIKTRGQQVTLSCSPISGHRSVSWYQQTPGQGLQFLFEYFSETQRNKGNFPGRFSGRQFSNSRSEMNVSTLELGDSALYLCASSLDRGGPPLEYGYTFGSGTRLTVV.

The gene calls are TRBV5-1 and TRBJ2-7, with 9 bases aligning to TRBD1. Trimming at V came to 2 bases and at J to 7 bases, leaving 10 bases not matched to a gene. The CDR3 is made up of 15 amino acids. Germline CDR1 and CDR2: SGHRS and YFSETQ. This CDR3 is CASSFLTGGEMEQYF. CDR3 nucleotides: TGCGCCAGCAGCTTCCTGACAGGGGGTGAGATGGAGCAGTACTTC.

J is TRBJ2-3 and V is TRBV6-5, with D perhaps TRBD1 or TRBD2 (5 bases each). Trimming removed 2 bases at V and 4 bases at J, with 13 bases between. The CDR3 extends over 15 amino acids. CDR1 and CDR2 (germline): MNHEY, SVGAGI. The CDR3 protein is CASSYGSQGADTQYF. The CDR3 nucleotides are TGTGCCAGCAGTTACGGTAGCCAGGGAGCAGATACGCAGTATTTT.

The CDR3 spells CASSSSRADSYGYTF. In DNA, the CDR3 is TGTGCCAGCAGCTCATCTCGCGCAGATAGCTATGGCTACACCTTC. The V call is TRBV5-4, the J call TRBJ1-2; no reliable D call. The CDR3 length is 15 residues. Germline V gene lookup returns CDR1 SGHNT and CDR2 YYREEE (reference sequence). The V end lost 3 bases, the J end lost 4 bases, and 16 bases lay between the germline ends. Using reference TRBV5-4 and TRBJ1-2 for the parts outside the CDR3, the full variable domain is ETGVTQSPTHLIKTRGQQVTLRCSSQSGHNTVSWYQQALGQGPQFIFQYYREEENGRGNFPPRFSGLQFPNYSSELNVNALELDDSALYLCASSSSRADSYGYTFGSGTRLTVV.

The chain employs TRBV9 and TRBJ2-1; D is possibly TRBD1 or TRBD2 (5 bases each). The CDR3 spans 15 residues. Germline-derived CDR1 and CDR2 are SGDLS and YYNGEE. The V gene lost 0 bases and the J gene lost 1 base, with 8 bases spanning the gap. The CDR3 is CASSVDGGSYNEQFF. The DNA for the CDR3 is TGTGCCAGCAGCGTAGATGGGGGTTCCTACAATGAGCAGTTCTTC.

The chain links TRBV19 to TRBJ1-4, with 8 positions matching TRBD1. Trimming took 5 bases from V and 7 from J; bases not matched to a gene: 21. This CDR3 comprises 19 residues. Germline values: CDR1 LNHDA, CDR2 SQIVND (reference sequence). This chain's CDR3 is CASSSLRTGPSANGEKLFF. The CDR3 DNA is TGTGCCAGTAGTTCCCTACGGACAGGGCCTAGCGCGAACGGTGAAAAACTGTTTTTT.

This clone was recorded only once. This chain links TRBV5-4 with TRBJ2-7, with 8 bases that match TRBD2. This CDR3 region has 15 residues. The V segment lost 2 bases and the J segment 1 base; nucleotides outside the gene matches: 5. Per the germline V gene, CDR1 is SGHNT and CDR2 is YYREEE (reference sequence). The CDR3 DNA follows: TGTGCCAGCAGCTTTTATGGCGGGGGGTCCTACGAGCAGTACTTC. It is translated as CASSFYGGGSYEQYF.

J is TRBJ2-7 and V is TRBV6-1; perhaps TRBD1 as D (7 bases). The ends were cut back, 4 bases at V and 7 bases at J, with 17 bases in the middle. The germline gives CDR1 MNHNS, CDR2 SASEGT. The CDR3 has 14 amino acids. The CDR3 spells CASSVVRGAREQYF. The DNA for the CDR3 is TGTGCCAGCAGTGTGGTCAGGGGGGCGCGTGAGCAGTACTTC.

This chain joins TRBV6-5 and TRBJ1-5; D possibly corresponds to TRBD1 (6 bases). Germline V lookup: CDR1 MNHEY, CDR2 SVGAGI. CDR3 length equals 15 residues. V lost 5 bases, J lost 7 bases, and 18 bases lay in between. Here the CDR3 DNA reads TGTGCCAGCAGTCAAGGCAGGGGAGAAGAACAGCCCCAGCATTTT. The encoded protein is CASSQGRGEEQPQHF.

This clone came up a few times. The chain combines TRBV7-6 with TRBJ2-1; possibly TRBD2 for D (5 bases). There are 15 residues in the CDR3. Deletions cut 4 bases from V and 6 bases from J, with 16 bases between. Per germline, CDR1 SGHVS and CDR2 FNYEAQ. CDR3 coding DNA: TGTGCCAGCAGCTACGAACTAGTAAGGGCCAATGAGCAGTTCTTC. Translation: CASSYELVRANEQFF.

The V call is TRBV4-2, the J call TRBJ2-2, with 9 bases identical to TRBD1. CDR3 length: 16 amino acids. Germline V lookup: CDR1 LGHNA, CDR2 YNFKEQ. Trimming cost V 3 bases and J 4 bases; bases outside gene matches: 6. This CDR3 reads CASSQLGQGGTGELFF. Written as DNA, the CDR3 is TGTGCCAGCAGCCAGCTGGGACAGGGAGGCACCGGGGAGCTGTTTTTT.

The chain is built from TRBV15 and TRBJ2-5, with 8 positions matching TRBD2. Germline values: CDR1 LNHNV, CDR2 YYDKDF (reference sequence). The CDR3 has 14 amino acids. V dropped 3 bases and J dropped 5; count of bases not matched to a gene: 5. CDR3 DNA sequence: TGTGCCACCAGCAGGGGACTAGTCGGGGAGACCCAGTACTTC. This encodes CATSRGLVGETQYF.